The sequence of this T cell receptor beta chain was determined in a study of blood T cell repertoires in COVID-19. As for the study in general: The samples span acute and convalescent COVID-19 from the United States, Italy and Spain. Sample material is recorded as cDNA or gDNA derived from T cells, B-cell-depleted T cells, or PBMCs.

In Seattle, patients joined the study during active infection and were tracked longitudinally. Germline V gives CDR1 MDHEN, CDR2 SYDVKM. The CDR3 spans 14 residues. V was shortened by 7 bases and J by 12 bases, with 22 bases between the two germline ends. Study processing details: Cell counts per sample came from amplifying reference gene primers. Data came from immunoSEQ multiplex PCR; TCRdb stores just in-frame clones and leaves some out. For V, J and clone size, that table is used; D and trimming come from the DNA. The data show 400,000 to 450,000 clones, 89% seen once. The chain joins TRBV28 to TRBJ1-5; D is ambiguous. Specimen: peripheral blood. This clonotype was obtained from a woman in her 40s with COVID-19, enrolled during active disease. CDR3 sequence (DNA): TGTGCCAGCACTCCATCTGGAAGCGGGAATCACCAGCATTTT. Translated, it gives CASTPSGSGNHQHF.